The present T cell receptor (beta chain) was sequenced within a study of blood T cell repertoires in COVID-19. Looking at the study overall: Samples of COVID-19 (acute and convalescent) were obtained from the United States, Italy and Spain. T cells, B-cell-depleted T cells, or PBMCs supplied cDNA or gDNA.

The assay was immunoSEQ multiplex PCR, and TCRdb's table has in-frame clones only and misses some. The table records about 140,000 clones, roughly 89% of them present only once. After removal of 6 bases from V and 4 bases from J, the junction contained 7 bases not matched to a gene. The CDR3 runs to 15 residues. Germline V gene lookup returns CDR1 SGHNT and CDR2 YENEEA. In Seattle, patients joined the study during active infection and were tracked longitudinally. The rearrangement uses TRBV11-3 and TRBJ2-2; TRBD2 agrees at 8 bases. This sequence was found in a man younger than 45 with COVID-19, enrolled during active disease. The sequenced material came from peripheral blood. CDR3: CASSLLAEGTGELFF. CDR3 coding DNA: TGTGCCAGCAGTTTACTAGCGGAAGGCACCGGGGAGCTGTTTTTT.